This TCR beta chain was sequenced for a study of long-term antiretroviral therapy in people with HIV. Study-level results: With ART, diversity went up but was still lower than in transplant donor controls. Collection spanned 2004 to 2017; ART regimens may be less effective than current ones. Dominance of pre-ART expanded clones persisted, fluctuating and often declining after ART. It was observed that HIV repertoires exhibited narrower CDR3 length ranges than controls.

At survey level, the immunoSEQ assay was run in its v3.0 version. Sequenced by immunoSEQ multiplex PCR; TCRdb stores in-frame clones only, minus some. This table has tens of thousands of clones, 97% appearing once. CDR1 and CDR2 (germline): LNHDA, SQIVND (reference sequence). The CDR3 spans 14 residues. V shed 7 bases and J 5 bases; nucleotides not matched to a gene: 10. This clone was recorded once. Its cognate antigen is unknown. Sequencing was performed on unsorted PBMCs, taken 6.9 years after starting antiretroviral therapy. The clonotype originates from a man aged 25-45 years with HIV. The V and J genes are TRBV19 and TRBJ1-2; TRBD1 matches at 7 bases. The CDR3 reads CASKKGASQYGYTF. DNA of the CDR3: TGTGCCAGTAAGAAGGGGGCGAGTCAGTATGGCTACACCTTC.